This paragraph reports one T cell receptor beta chain. Data came from immunoSEQ multiplex PCR; TCRdb stores just in-frame clones and leaves some out. The data show under 200,000 clones, around four fifths seen once. V shed 0 bases, J shed 5 bases, and the junction held 5 bases outside the gene matches. Germline CDR1 reads SGHRS; CDR2 reads YFSETQ. The CDR3 totals 15 residues. The data were taken from a study of blood T cell repertoires in COVID-19. What was sequenced was peripheral blood. The chain couples TRBV5-1 to TRBJ2-5; 9 nucleotides align to TRBD1. The receptor's source is a man in his sixties or seventies with acute or convalescent COVID-19. The CDR3 DNA reads TGCGCCAGCAGCTTGGCCGGGACAGGGAAGGAGACCCAGTACTTC. Protein: CASSLAGTGKETQYF.